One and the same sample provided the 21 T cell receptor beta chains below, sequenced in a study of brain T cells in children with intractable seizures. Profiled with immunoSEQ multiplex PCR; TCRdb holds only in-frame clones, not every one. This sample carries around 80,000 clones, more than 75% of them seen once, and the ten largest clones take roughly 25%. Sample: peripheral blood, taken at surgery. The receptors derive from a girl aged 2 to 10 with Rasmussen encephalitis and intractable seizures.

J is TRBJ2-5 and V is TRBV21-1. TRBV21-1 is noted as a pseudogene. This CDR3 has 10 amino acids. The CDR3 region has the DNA TGTGCCAGTAGCGGGGTGACCCAGTACTTC. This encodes CASSGVTQYF.

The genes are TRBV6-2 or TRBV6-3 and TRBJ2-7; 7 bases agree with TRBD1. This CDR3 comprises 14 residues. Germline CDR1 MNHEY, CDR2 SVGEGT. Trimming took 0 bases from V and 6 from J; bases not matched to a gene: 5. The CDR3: CASSYSLAGGEQYF. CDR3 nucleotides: TGTGCCAGCAGTTACTCACTGGCAGGGGGCGAGCAGTACTTC.

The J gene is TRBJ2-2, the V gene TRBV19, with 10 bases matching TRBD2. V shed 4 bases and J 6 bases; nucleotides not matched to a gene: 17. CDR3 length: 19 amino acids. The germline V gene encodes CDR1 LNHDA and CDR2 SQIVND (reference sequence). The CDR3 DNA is TGTGCCAGTAGTACAAGACTGGCTCTAGCGGGGGAGGGGGCCGGGGAGCTGTTTTTT. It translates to CASSTRLALAGEGAGELFF.

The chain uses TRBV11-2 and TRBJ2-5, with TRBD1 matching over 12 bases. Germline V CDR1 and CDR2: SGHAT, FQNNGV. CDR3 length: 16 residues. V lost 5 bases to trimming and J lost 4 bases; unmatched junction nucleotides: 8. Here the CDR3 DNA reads TGTGCCAGCAGCGGTCTGGGGACAGGGGGCCCAGAGACCCAGTACTTC. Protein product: CASSGLGTGGPETQYF.

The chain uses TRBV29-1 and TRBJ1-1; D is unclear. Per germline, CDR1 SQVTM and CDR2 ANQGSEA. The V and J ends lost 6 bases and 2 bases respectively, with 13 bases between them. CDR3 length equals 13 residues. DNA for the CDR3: TGCAGCGTCCTTAGGAGTCGCAACACTGAAGCTTTCTTT. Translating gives CSVLRSRNTEAFF.

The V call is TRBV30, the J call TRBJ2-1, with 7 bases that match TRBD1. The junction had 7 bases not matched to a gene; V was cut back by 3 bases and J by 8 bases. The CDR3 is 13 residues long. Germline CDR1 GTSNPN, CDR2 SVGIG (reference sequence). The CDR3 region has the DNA TGTGCCTGGAGACTGACAGGGATGGATGAGCAGTTCTTC. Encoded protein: CAWRLTGMDEQFF.

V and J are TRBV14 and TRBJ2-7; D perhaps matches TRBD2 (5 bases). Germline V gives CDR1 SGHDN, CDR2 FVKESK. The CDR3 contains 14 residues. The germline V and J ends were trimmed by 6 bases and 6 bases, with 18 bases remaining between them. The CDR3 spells CASRHMGSSGEQYF. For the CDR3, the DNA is TGTGCCAGCAGACACATGGGGAGTTCTGGCGAGCAGTACTTC.

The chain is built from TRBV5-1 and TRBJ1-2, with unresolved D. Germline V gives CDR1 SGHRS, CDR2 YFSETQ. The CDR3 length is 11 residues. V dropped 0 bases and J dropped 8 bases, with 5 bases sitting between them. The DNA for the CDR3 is TGCGCCAGCAGCTTGGGGGCGGGCTACACCTTC. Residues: CASSLGAGYTF.

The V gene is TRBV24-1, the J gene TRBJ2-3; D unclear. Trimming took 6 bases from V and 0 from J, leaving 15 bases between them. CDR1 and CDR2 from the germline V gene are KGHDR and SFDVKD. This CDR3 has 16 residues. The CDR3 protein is CATSTPRSFSTDTQYF. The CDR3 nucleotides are TGTGCCACCAGTACACCTAGGAGCTTTAGCACAGATACGCAGTATTTT.

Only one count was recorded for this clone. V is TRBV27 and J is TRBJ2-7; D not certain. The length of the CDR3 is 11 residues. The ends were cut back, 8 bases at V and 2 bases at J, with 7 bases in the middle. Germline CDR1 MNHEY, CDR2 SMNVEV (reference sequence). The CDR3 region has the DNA TGTGCCAGCGGAAAGACCTACGAGCAGTACTTC. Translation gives CASGKTYEQYF.

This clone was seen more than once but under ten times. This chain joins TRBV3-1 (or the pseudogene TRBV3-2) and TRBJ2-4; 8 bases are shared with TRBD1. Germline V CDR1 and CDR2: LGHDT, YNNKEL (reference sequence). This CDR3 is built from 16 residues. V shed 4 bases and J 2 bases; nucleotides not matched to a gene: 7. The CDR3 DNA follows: TGTGCCAGCAGCCCCGACAGGGGCTGGACCAAAAACATTCAGTACTTC. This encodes CASSPDRGWTKNIQYF.

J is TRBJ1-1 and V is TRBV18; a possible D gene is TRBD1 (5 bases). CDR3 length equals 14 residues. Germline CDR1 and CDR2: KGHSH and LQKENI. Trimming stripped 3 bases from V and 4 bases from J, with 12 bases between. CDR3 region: CASSPSRDGTEAFF. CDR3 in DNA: TGTGCCAGCTCACCTTCGAGGGACGGCACTGAAGCTTTCTTT.

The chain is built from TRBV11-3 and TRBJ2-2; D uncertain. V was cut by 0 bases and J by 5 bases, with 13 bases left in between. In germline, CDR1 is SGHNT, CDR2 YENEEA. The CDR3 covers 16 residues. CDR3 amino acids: CASSLDLLGRTGELFF. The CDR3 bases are TGTGCCAGCAGCTTAGATCTCTTGGGCCGTACCGGGGAGCTGTTTTTT. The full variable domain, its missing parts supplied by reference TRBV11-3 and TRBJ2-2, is EAGVVQSPRYKIIEKKQPVAFWCNPISGHNTLYWYLQNLGQGPELLIRYENEEAVDDSQLPKDRFSAERLKGVDSTLKIQPAELGDSAVYLCASSLDLLGRTGELFFGEGSRLTVL.

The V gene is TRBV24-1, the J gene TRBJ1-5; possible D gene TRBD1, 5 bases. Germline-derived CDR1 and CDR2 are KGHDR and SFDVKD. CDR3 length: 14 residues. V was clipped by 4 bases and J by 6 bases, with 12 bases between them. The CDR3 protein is CATSDQGRSQPQHF. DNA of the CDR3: TGTGCCACCAGTGACCAGGGTCGGAGTCAGCCCCAGCATTTT.

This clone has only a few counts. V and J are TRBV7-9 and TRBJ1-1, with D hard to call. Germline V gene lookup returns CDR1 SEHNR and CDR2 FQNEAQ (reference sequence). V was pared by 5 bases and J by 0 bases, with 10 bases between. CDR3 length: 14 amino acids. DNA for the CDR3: TGTGCCAGCAGCGCAGAATTTATGAACACTGAAGCTTTCTTT. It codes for CASSAEFMNTEAFF.

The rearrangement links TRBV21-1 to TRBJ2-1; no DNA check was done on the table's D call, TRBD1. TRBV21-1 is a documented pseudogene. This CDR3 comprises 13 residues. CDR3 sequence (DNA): TGTGCCAGCAGCAAGGACAGGCCCAATGAGCAGTTCTTC. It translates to CASSKDRPNEQFF.

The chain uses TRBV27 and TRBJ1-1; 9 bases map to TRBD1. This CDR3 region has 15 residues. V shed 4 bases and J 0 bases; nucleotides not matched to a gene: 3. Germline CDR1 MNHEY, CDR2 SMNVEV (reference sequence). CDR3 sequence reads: CASSSGQGVNTEAFF. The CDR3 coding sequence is TGTGCCAGCAGTTCGGGACAGGGCGTGAACACTGAAGCTTTCTTT.

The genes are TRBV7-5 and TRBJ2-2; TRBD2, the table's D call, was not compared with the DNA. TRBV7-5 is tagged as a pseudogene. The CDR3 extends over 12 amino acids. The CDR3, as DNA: TGTGTCAGAAGCTTCGGGTCCGGGGAGCTGTTTTTT. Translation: CVRSFGSGELFF.

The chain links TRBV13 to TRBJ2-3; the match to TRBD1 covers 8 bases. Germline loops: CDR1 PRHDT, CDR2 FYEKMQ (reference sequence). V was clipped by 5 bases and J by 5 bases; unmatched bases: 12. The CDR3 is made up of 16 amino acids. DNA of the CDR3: TGTGCCAGCAGCCCCGGAGGGTCAGGGGGCGTAGATACGCAGTATTTT. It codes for CASSPGGSGGVDTQYF.

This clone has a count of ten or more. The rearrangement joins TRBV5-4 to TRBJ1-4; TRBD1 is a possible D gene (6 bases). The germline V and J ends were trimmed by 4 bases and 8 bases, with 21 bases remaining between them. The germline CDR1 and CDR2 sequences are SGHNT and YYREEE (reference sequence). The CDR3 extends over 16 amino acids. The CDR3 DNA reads TGTGCCAGCAGCCCAAATGTGGGCAGGGGAGGGGAAAAACTGTTTTTT. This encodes CASSPNVGRGGEKLFF.

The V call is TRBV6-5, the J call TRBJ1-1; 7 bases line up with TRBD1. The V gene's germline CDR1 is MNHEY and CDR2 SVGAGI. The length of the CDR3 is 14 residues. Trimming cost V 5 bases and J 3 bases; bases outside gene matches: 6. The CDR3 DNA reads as TGTGCCAGCAGTCATAGGGGGCCGGACACTGAAGCTTTCTTT. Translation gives CASSHRGPDTEAFF.